This TCR beta chain was observed in a study of shared clonotypes between healthy human individuals. Donors included only healthy HIV-negative adults lacking recent acute infections or vaccinations. Details on this clone: Its antigen remains unknown.

Unsorted PBMC replicate PCRs drew on about 280 ng DNA, representing about 30,000 T cell genomes. The data were produced by immunoSEQ multiplex PCR, yet TCRdb's version contains in-frame clones alone and is incomplete. Among around 500,000 clones listed, roughly 83% were seen once. Study-wide findings and caveats: In having few donors, the study represented limited genetic and exposure-history diversity.

Sequencing was carried out using PBMCs. The sequence derives from a woman aged 40 to 49 in good health. Some clones in this sample may be carry-over from other donors' samples.

CDR3 bases: TGTGCCTCAAGGGGGACTTATAATTCACCCCTCCACTTT. Its translation: CASRGTYNSPLHF. The chain combines TRBV28 with TRBJ1-6; tentatively, D is TRBD1 (6 bases). The germline V and J ends were trimmed by 11 bases and 4 bases, with 12 bases remaining between them. Germline CDR1 and CDR2: MDHEN and SYDVKM. The CDR3 runs 13 residues.